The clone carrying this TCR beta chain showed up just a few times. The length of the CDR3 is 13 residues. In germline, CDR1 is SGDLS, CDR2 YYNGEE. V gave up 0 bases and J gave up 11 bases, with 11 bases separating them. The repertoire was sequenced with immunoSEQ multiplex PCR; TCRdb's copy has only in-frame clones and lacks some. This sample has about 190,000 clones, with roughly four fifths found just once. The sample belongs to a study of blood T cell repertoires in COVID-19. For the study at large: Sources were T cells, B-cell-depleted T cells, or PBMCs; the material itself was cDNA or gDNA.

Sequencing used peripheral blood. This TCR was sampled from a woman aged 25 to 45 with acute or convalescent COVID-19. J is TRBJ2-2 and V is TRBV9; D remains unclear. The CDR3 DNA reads TGTGCCAGCAGCGTAGCCCCGTCCTCCGAGCTGTTTTTT. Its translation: CASSVAPSSELFF.